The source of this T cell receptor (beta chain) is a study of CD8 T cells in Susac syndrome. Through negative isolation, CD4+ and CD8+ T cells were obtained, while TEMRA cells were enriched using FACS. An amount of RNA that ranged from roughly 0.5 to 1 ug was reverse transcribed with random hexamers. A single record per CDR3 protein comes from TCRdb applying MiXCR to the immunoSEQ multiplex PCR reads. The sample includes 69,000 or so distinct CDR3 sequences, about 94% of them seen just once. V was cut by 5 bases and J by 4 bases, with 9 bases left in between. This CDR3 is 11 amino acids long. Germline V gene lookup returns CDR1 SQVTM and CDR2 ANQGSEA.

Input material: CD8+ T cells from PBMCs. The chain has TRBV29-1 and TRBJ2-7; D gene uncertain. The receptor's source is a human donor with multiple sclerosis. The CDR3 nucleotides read TGCAGCGTTAAAAGGGATTACGAGCAGTACTTC. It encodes CSVKRDYEQYF.